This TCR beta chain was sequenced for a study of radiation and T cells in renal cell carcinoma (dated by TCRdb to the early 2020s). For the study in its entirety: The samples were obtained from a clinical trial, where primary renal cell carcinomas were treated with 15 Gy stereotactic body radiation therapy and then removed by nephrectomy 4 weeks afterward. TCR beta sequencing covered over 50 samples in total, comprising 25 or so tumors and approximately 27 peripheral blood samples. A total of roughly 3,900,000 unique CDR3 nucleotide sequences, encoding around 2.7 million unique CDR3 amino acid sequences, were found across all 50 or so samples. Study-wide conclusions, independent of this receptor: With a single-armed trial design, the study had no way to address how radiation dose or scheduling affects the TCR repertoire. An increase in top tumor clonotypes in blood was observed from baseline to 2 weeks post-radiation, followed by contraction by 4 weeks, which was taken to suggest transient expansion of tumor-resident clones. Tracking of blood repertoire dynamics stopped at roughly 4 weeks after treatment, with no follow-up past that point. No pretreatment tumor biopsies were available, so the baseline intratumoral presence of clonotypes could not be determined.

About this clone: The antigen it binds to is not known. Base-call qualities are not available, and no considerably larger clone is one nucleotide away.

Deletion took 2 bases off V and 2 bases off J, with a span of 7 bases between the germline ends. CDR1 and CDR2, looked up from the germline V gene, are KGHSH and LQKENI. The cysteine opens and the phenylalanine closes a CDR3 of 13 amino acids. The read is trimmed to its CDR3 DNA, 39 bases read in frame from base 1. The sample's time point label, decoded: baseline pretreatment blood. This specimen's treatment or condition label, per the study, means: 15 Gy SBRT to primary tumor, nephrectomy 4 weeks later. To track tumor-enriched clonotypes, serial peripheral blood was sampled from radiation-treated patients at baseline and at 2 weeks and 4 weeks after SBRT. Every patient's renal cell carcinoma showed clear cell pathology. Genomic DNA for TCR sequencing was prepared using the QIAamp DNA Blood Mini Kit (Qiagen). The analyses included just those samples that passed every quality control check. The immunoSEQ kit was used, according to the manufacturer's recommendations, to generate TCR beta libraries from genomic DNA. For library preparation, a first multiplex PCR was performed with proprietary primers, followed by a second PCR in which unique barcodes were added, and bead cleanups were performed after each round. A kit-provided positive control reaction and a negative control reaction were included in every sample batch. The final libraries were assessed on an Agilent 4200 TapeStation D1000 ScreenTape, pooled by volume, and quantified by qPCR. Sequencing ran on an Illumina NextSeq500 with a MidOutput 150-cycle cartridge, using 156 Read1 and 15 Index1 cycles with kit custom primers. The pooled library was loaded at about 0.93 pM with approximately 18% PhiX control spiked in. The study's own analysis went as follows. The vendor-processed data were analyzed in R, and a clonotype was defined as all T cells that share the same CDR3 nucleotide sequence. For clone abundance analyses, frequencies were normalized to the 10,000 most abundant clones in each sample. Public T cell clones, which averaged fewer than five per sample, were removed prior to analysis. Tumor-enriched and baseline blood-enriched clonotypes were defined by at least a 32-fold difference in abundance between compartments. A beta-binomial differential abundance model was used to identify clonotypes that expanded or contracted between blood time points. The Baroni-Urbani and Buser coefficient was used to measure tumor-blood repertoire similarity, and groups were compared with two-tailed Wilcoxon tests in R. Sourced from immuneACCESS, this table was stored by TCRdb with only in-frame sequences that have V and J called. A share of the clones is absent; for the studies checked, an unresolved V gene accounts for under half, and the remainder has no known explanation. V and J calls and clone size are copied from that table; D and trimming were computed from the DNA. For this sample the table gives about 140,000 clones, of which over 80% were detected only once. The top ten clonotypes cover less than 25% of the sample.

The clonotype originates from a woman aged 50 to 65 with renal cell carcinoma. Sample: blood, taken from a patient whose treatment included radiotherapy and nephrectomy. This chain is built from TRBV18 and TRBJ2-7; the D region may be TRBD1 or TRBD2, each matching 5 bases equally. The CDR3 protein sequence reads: CASSPGTTYEQYF. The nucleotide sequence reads TGTGCCAGCTCACCAGGGACGACCTACGAGCAGTACTTC.